The sequence of this TCR beta chain was determined in a study of T-cell reconstitution after alpha-beta-depleted transplantation in children. TCRbeta library preparation incorporated unique molecular identifiers. TCRdb re-called the PCR reads through MiXCR, storing one row per CDR3 protein. The data hold approximately 190,000 distinct CDR3 sequences, with approximately 8% observed a single time. Findings and caveats of the study: Some patients' high day-60 TCRbeta diversity was traced to surviving recipient T cells and thymic progenitors.

This clonotype was seen at least ten times. Its antigen is undetermined. The CDR3 is made up of 14 amino acids. V lost 1 base and J lost 6, with 13 bases in between. Germline CDR1 reads LGHDT; CDR2 reads YNNKEL (reference sequence). Sequenced material: PBMCs, mostly from graft donor cells, taken 360 days after TCRalphabeta/CD19-depleted stem cell transplant. The chain recombines TRBV3-1 with TRBJ2-7; no firm D call. This clonotype was sampled from a male patient between 2 and 15 years old who had a stem cell transplant for acute myeloid leukemia, so the T cells may come from the graft donor. The CDR3 reads CASSQALGSAEQYF. In DNA, the CDR3 is TGTGCCAGCAGCCAAGCCCTAGGGTCGGCCGAGCAGTACTTC.